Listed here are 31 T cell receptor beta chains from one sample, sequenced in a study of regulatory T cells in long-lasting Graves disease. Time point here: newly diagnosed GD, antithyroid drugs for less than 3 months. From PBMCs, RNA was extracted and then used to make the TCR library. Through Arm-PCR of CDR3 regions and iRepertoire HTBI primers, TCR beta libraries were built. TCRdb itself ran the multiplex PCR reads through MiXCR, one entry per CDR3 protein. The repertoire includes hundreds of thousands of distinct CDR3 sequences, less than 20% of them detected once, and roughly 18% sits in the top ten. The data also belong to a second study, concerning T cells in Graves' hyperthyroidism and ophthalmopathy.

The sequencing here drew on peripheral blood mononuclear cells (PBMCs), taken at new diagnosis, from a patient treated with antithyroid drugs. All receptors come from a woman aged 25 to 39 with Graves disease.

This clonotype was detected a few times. Here the CDR3 reads CASSPADRSGEKLFF. CDR3 DNA sequence: TGTGCCAGCAGTCCCGCGGACAGGAGCGGTGAAAAACTGTTTTTT. The rearrangement links TRBV27 to TRBJ1-4, with 7 bases fitting TRBD1. There are 15 residues in the CDR3. V gave up 5 bases and J gave up 7 bases; unmatched junction bases: 10. The germline CDR1 and CDR2 sequences are MNHEY and SMNVEV (reference sequence).

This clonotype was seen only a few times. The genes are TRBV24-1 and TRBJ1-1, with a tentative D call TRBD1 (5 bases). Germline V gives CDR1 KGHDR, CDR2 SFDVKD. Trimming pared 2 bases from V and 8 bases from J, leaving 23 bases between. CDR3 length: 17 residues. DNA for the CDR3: TGTGCCACCAGTGATTCGAACCAACCGGGACGGTTGGGGGAAGCTTTCTTT. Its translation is CATSDSNQPGRLGEAFF.

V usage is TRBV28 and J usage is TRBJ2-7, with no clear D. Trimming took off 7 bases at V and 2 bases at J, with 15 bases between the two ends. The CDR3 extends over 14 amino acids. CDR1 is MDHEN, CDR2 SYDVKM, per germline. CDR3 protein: CASIRTGRTYEQYF. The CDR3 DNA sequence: TGTGCCAGCATAAGGACCGGCCGCACCTACGAGCAGTACTTC.

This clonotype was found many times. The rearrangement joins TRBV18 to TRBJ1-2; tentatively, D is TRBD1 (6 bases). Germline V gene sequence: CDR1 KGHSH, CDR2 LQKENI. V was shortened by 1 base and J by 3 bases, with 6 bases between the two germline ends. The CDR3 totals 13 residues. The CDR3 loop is CASSPQGDYGYTF. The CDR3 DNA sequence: TGTGCCAGCTCACCACAGGGGGACTATGGCTACACCTTC.

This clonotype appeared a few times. The CDR3 nucleotides are TGTGCCAGTAGCCCAGGGGCGGGCAATCAGCCCCAGCATTTT. Its translation is CASSPGAGNQPQHF. This rearrangement joins TRBV19 to TRBJ1-5; a possible D gene is TRBD1 (6 bases). The CDR3 covers 14 residues. With 6 bases removed from V and 2 bases from J, the gap between germline ends came to 11 bases. In germline, CDR1 is LNHDA, CDR2 SQIVND (reference sequence).

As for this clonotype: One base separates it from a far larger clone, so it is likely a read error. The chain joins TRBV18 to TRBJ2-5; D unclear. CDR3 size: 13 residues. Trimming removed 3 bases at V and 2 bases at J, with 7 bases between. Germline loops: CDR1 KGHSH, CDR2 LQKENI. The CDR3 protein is CASSPGKQETQYF. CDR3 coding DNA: TGTGCCAGCTCACCGGGAAAGCAAGAGACCCAGTACTTC.

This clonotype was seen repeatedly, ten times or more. The CDR3 coding sequence is TGTGTTGTCCTCATGAACACTGAAGCTTTCTTT. It specifies CVVLMNTEAFF. This chain connects TRBV6-1 to TRBJ1-1; D unclear. Germline V gene lookup returns CDR1 MNHNS and CDR2 SASEGT. CDR3 length equals 11 residues.

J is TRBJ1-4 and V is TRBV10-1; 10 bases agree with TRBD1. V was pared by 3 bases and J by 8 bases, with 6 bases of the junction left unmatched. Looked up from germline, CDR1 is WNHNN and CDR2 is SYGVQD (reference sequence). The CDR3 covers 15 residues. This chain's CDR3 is CASSDSGTGDEKLFF. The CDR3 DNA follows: TGCGCCAGCAGTGATTCCGGGACAGGGGACGAAAAACTGTTTTTT.

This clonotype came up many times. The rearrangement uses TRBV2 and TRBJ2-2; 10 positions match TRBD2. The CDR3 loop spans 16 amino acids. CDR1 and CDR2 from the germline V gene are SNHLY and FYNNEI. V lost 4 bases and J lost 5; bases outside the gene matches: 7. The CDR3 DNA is TGTGCCAGCAGTGCTGACTCTAGCGGGAGAACCGGGGAGCTGTTTTTT. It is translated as CASSADSSGRTGELFF.

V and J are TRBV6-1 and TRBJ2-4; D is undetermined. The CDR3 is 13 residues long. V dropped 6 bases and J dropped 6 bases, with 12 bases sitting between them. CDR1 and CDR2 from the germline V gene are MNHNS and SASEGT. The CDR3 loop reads CASSTSPGNIQYF. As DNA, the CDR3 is TGTGCCAGCAGCACCTCACCCGGAAACATTCAGTACTTC.

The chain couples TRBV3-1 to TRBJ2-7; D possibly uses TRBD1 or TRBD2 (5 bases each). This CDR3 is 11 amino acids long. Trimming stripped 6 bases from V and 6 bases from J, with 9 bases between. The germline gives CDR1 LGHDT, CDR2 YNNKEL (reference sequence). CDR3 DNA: TGTGCCAGCAGGGGGACGACCGAGCAGTACTTC. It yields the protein CASRGTTEQYF.

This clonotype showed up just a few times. In DNA form, the CDR3 reads TGTGCCAGCAGCCAATCCGCGGGAGGGCCTGCCGAGCAGTACTTC. Amino acids: CASSQSAGGPAEQYF. This chain links TRBV3-1 with TRBJ2-7; 9 bases map to TRBD2. The CDR3 spans 15 residues. V trimming: 2 bases; J trimming: 6 bases; junction bases outside the gene matches: 8. Germline assignment: CDR1 LGHDT and CDR2 YNNKEL (reference sequence).

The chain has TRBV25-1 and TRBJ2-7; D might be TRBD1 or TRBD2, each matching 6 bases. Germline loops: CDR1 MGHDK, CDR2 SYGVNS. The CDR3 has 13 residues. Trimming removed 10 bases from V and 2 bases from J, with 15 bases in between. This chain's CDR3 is CATGWGATYEQYF. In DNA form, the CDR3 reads TGTGCCACCGGCTGGGGGGCAACCTACGAGCAGTACTTC.

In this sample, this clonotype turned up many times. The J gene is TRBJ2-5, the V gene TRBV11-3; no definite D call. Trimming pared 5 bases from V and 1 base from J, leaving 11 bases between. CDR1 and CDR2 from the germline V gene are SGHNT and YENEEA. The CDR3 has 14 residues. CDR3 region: CASSGAPGQETQYF. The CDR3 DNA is TGTGCCAGCAGCGGAGCCCCTGGCCAAGAGACCCAGTACTTC. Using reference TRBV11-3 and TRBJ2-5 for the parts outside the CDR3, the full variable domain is EAGVVQSPRYKIIEKKQPVAFWCNPISGHNTLYWYLQNLGQGPELLIRYENEEAVDDSQLPKDRFSAERLKGVDSTLKIQPAELGDSAVYLCASSGAPGQETQYFGPGTRLLVL.

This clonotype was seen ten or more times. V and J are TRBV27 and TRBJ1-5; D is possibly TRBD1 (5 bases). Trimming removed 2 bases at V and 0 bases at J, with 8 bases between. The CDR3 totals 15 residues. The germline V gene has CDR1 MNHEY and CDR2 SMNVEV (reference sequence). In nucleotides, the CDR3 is TGTGCCAGCAGTTTAGGGGGAATTAGCAATCAGCCCCAGCATTTT. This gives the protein CASSLGGISNQPQHF.

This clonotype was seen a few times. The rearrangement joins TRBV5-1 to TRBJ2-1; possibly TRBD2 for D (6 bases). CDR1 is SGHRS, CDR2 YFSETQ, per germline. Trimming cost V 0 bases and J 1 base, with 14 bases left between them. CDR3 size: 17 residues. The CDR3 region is CASSLGVGEASYNEQFF. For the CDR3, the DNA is TGCGCCAGCAGCTTGGGTGTTGGGGAGGCGTCCTACAATGAGCAGTTCTTC.

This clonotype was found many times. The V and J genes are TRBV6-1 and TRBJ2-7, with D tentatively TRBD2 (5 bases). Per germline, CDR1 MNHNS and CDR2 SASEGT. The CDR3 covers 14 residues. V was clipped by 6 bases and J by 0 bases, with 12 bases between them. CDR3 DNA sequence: TGTGCCAGCAGCCCAGACTACGCCTCCTACGAGCAGTACTTC. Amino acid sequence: CASSPDYASYEQYF.

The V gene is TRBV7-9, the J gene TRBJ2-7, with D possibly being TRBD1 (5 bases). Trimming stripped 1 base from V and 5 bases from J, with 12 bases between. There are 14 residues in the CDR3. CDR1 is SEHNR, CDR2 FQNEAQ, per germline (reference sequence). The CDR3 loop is CASSLERQSHEQYF. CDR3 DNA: TGTGCCAGCAGCTTAGAGAGACAGTCCCACGAGCAGTACTTC.

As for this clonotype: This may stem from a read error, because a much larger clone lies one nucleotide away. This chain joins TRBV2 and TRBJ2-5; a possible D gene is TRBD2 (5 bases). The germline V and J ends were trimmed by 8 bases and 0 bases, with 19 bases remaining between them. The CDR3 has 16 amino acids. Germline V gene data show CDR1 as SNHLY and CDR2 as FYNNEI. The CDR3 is CASALGRTVYQETQYF. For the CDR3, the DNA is TGTGCCAGCGCTCTTGGCCGGACTGTGTACCAAGAGACCCAGTACTTC. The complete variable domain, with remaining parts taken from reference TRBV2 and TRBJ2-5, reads EPEVTQTPSHQVTQMGQEVILRCVPISNHLYFYWYRQILGQKVEFLVSFYNNEISEKSEIFDDQFSVERPDGSNFTLKIRSTKLEDSAMYFCASALGRTVYQETQYFGPGTRLLVL.

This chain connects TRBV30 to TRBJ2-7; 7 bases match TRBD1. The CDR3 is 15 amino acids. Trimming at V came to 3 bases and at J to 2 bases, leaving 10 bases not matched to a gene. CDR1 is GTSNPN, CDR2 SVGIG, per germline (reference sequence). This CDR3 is CAWRPKGQNTYEQYF. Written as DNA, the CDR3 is TGTGCCTGGAGGCCTAAGGGACAGAACACCTACGAGCAGTACTTC.

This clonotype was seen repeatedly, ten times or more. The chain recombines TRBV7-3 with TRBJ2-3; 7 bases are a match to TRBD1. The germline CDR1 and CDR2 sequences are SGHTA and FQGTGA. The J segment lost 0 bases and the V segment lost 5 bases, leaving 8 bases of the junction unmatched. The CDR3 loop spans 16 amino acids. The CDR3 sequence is CASSPTGTASTDTQYF. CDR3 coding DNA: TGTGCCAGCAGCCCAACCGGGACAGCTAGCACAGATACGCAGTATTTT.

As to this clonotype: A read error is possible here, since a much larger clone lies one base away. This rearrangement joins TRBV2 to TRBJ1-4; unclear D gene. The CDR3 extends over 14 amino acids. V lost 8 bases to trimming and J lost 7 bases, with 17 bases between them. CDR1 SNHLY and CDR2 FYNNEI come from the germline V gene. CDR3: CASALVTRGEKLFF. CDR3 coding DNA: TGTGCCAGCGCTCTGGTAACCCGGGGTGAAAAACTGTTTTTT. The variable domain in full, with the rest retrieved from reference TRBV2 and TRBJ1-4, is EPEVTQTPSHQVTQMGQEVILRCVPISNHLYFYWYRQILGQKVEFLVSFYNNEISEKSEIFDDQFSVERPDGSNFTLKIRSTKLEDSAMYFCASALVTRGEKLFFGSGTQLSVL.

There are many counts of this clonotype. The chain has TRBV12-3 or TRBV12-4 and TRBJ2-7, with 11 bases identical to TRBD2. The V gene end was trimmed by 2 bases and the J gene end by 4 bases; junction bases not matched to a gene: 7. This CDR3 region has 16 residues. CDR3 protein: CASSLTWTSGPYEQYF. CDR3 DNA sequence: TGTGCCAGCAGTTTAACCTGGACTAGCGGGCCGTACGAGCAGTACTTC.

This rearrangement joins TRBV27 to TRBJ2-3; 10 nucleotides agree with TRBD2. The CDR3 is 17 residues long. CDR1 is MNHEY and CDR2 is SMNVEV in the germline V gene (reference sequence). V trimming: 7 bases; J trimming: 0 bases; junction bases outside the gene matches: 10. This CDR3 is CASNSGLARTSTDTQYF. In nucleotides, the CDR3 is TGTGCCAGCAACTCGGGACTAGCGCGTACTAGCACAGATACGCAGTATTTT.

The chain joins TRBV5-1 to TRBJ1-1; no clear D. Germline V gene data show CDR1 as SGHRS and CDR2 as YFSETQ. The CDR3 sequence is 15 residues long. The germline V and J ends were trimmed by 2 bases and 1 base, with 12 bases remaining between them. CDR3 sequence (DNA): TGCGCCAGCAGCTTTTGGCCAACCCCGAACACTGAAGCTTTCTTT. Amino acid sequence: CASSFWPTPNTEAFF.

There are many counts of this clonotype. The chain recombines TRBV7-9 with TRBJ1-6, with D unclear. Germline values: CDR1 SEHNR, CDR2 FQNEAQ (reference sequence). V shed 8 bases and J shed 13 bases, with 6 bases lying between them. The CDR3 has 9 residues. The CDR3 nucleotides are TGTGCCAGCGGTAGTCCCCTCCACTTT. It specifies CASGSPLHF.

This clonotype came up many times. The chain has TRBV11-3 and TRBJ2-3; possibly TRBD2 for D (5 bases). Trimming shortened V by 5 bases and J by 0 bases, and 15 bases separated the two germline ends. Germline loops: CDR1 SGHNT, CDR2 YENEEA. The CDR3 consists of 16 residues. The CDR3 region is CASSAGLDSSTDTQYF. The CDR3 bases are TGTGCCAGCAGCGCCGGACTGGACTCTAGCACAGATACGCAGTATTTT.

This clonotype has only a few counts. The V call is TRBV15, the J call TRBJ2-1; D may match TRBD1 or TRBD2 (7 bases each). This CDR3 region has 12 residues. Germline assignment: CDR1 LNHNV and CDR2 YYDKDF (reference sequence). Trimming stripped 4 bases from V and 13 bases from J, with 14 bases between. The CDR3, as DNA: TGTGCCACCAGCATCCCCAGGGGGGGACAGTTCTTC. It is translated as CATSIPRGGQFF.

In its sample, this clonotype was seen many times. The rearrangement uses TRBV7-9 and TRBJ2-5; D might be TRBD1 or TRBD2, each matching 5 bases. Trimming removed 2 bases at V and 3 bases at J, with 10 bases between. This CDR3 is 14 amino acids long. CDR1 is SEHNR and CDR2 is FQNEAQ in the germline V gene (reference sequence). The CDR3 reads CASSLSGPKETQYF. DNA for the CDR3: TGTGCCAGCAGCTTATCGGGGCCGAAAGAGACCCAGTACTTC.

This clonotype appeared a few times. CDR3 amino acids: CAITEGVGDTQYF. CDR3 coding DNA: TGTGCCATCACGGAGGGCGTGGGAGATACGCAGTATTTT. This sequence joins TRBV10-3 and TRBJ2-3; a possible D gene is TRBD2 (6 bases). The V end lost 7 bases, the J end lost 5 bases, and 13 bases lay between the germline ends. The CDR3 consists of 13 residues. Germline loops: CDR1 ENHRY, CDR2 SYGVKD.

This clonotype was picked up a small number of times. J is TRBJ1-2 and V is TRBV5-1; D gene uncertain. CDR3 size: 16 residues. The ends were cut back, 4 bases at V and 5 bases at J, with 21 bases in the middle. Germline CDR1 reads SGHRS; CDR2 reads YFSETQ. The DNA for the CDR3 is TGCGCCAGCAGCCAGCTGGTGGGCACCGGTGGATATGGCTACACCTTC. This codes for CASSQLVGTGGYGYTF.